Listed below are T cell receptor beta chains from one sample, sequenced in a study of early T cells in non-severe SARS-CoV-2 infection. TCRdb called the 5' RACE reads again in MiXCR, with one record for every CDR3 protein. The sample has under 90,000 distinct CDR3 sequences; 14% are singletons. Sequenced input: whole blood. Receptors were obtained from an adult who was a healthcare worker with PCR-confirmed SARS-CoV-2 infection or an uninfected control (not recorded which). CDR3s include the opening cysteine and the closing phenylalanine or tryptophan. D genes are given only for firm matches. Expanded clones are given a class, and other clones once, few, many or no size at all.

v_call	d_call	clone_size	j_call	cdr3_nt	cdr3_aa
TRBV11-2	NA	few	TRBJ1-4	TGTGCCAGCAGCCGACTAGGGAGTGAAAAACTGTTTTTT	CASSRLGSEKLFF
TRBV3-1	TRBD1	NA	TRBJ1-4	TGTGCCAGCAGCCAAGATTGGGACAGGGCCCGGGAAAAACTGTTTTTT	CASSQDWDRAREKLFF
TRBV30	TRBD1	few	TRBJ1-2	TGTGCCTGGACCCCTCCCGGGACAGGGAGTGGGCGATCACAGGGCTACACCTTC	CAWTPPGTGSGRSQGYTF
TRBV27	NA	many	TRBJ2-4	TGTGCCAGCAGTTTATGGGGCCGGGGGAATACGGGCATTCAGTACTTC	CASSLWGRGNTGIQYF
TRBV12-3/TRBV12-4	TRBD1	NA	TRBJ2-7	TGTGCCAGCAGTTTGGACAGGGACGGGTACGAGCAGTACTTC	CASSLDRDGYEQYF
TRBV7-9	NA	NA	TRBJ1-5	TGTGCCAGCAGCTTAATGGGGGGACAGCCCCAGCATTTT	CASSLMGGQPQHF
TRBV5-5	NA	NA	TRBJ1-6	TGTGCCAGCAGCTTGGGACCGAATTCACCCCTCCACTTT	CASSLGPNSPLHF
TRBV6-2/TRBV6-3	NA	NA	TRBJ2-3	TGTGCCAGCAGTTACGGCCACCCTACAGATACGCAGTATTTT	CASSYGHPTDTQYF
TRBV29-1	TRBD2	few	TRBJ2-7	TGCAGCGTTGACGGAGCGGGGGACGAGCAGTACTTC	CSVDGAGDEQYF
TRBV11-2	NA	many	TRBJ1-1	TGTGCCAGCAGCTTAGCGGGACGGAGTGAAGCTTTCTTT	CASSLAGRSEAFF
TRBV20-1	TRBD2	few	TRBJ2-1	TGCAGTGCTAGCGGGAGGGCGGACCTCAATGAGCAGTTCTTC	CSASGRADLNEQFF
TRBV25-1	NA	NA	TRBJ2-5	TGTGCCAGCCCTACCAGGTCCGGCCAAGAGACCCAGTACTTC	CASPTRSGQETQYF
TRBV6-6	TRBD1	few	TRBJ1-2	TGTGCCAGCAGTGCTTGGACAGGGAACTATGGCTACACCTTC	CASSAWTGNYGYTF
TRBV27	TRBD1	NA	TRBJ2-6	TGTGCCAGCAGTTTACTTCCAGGGGGCGTCACTCTGGCTGGGGCCAACGTCCTGACTTTC	CASSLLPGGVTLAGANVLTF
TRBV20-1	NA	few	TRBJ1-1	TGCAGTGCTAGACTATCTCGGAACACTGAAGCTTTCTTT	CSARLSRNTEAFF
TRBV29-1	NA	NA	TRBJ1-2	TGCAGCGCGGACAGCCCCTCTAACTATGGCTACACCTTC	CSADSPSNYGYTF
TRBV7-9	NA	few	TRBJ2-3	TGTGCCAGCAGCCCGGGGAAGGCAGCAGATACGCAGTATTTT	CASSPGKAADTQYF
TRBV11-2	NA	many	TRBJ1-1	TGTGCCAGCAGCTTAAATCAGGGAGGAGTAGGTACTGAAGCTTTCTTT	CASSLNQGGVGTEAFF
TRBV6-5	TRBD2	NA	TRBJ2-3	TGTGCCAGCAGTCAGTCGACTAGCGGGGGCGGAGATACGCAGTATTTT	CASSQSTSGGGDTQYF
TRBV10-3	NA	NA	TRBJ2-2	TGTGCCAGCCACCATCCGGGGAAGAACACCGGGGAGCTGTTTTTT	CASHHPGKNTGELFF
TRBV28	NA	many	TRBJ1-2	TGTGCCAGCACCCGGGCCAAGCGGGTTGGCTACACCTTC	CASTRAKRVGYTF
TRBV11-2	TRBD1	few	TRBJ1-5	TGTGCCAGCAGCGTGGACAGGGACTGGCCCCAGCATTTT	CASSVDRDWPQHF
TRBV4-3	TRBD1	NA	TRBJ1-1	TGCGCCAGCAGCCAAGGACCGGGACAGGGTGAAGCTTTCTTT	CASSQGPGQGEAFF
TRBV7-9	NA	few	TRBJ1-1	TGTGCCAGCAGCTCGGGAGAGGGCACTGAAGCTTTCTTT	CASSSGEGTEAFF
TRBV7-2	TRBD1	many	TRBJ1-1	TGTGCCAGCAGCTTAGCTAGGACAGGGGGATTTAGAGGTGAAGCTTTCTTT	CASSLARTGGFRGEAFF
TRBV6-1	NA	few	TRBJ1-6	TGTGCCAGCAATTTGAGGGGGAATAATTCACCCCTCCACTTT	CASNLRGNNSPLHF
TRBV7-9	NA	few	TRBJ2-3	TGTGCCAGCAGCTTAGACCGTGGCCGCACAGATACGCAGTATTTT	CASSLDRGRTDTQYF
TRBV7-6	NA	NA	TRBJ2-7	TGTGCCAGCAGCTTAGCTGGACAACTCTACGAGCAGTACTTC	CASSLAGQLYEQYF
TRBV3-1	TRBD2	many	TRBJ2-1	TGTGCCAGCAGCCAAGAACGGGGACTAGCGGTCCAAATCGATGAGCAGTTCTTC	CASSQERGLAVQIDEQFF
TRBV29-1	NA	NA	TRBJ2-2	TGCAGCGTTGAAGTTGACTCGATAGAGAACACCGGGGAGCTGTTTTTT	CSVEVDSIENTGELFF
TRBV7-9	NA	NA	TRBJ1-2	TGTGCCAGCAGCTCTGGGTCTAACTATGGCTACACCTTC	CASSSGSNYGYTF
TRBV29-1	NA	NA	TRBJ1-4	TGCAGCACTACGACAGGAGTGTCTAATGAAAAACTGTTTTTT	CSTTTGVSNEKLFF
TRBV11-2	NA	few	TRBJ2-1	TGTGCCAGCAGCTTAATTTCGGGGGCCGCGGGCTTGGGGCAGTTCTTC	CASSLISGAAGLGQFF
TRBV7-2	NA	NA	TRBJ2-5	TGTGCCAGCAGCGCGAGGGGGGCTTGGGAGACCCAGTACTTC	CASSARGAWETQYF
TRBV2	TRBD1	few	TRBJ2-3	TGTGCCAGCACCATGAGGGGGACAGGGCGTTCAGATACGCAGTATTTT	CASTMRGTGRSDTQYF
TRBV5-1	TRBD2	NA	TRBJ2-3	TGCGCCAGCAGCCAAGGACTAGCGGGATCCACAGATACGCAGTATTTT	CASSQGLAGSTDTQYF
TRBV6-2/TRBV6-3	TRBD2	few	TRBJ2-3	TGTGCCAGCAGTTCCGGACTAGCGGGTGATAACACAGATACGCAGTATTTT	CASSSGLAGDNTDTQYF
TRBV18	NA	NA	TRBJ1-1	TGTGCCAGCTCACTCGCCGAGAAGTCGAGCATTGAAGCTTTCTTT	CASSLAEKSSIEAFF
TRBV11-2	NA	NA	TRBJ2-2	TGTGCCAGCAGCAAAGTCAAGAGCGCGAACACCGGGGAGCTGTTTTTT	CASSKVKSANTGELFF
TRBV11-1	NA	few	TRBJ1-1	TGTGCCAGCAGCCGCCAGGGGTTTACTGAAGCTTTCTTT	CASSRQGFTEAFF
TRBV6-5	NA	NA	TRBJ1-1	TGTGCCAGCAGTTACTTGGGAGACACTGAAGCTTTCTTT	CASSYLGDTEAFF
TRBV4-2	NA	NA	TRBJ1-2	TGTGCCAGCAGCCAAGAGCTGGGGAGTAGCTATGGCTACACCTTC	CASSQELGSSYGYTF
TRBV10-2	TRBD1	many	TRBJ1-1	TGCGCCAGCATGGACAGGCCGGGCCGAACTGAAGCTTTCTTT	CASMDRPGRTEAFF
TRBV2	NA	many	TRBJ1-2	TGTGCCAGCAGCGACGGAGACTATGGCTACACCTTC	CASSDGDYGYTF
TRBV3-2	NA	few	TRBJ1-2	TGTGCCAGCAGCCAAGTAACGAGAGGGGATCGCTATGGCTACACCTTC	CASSQVTRGDRYGYTF
TRBV20-1	NA	many	TRBJ1-6	TGCAGTGCTAGAGGCGGACGGATTAATTCACCCCTCCACTTT	CSARGGRINSPLHF
TRBV3-1	NA	few	TRBJ1-4	TGTGCCAGCAGCCAAGCCTCCGGGGCCTTTCTGTTTTTT	CASSQASGAFLFF
TRBV7-8	TRBD2	few	TRBJ2-2	TGTGCCAGCAGCTTAGATGGACTAGGGGACACCGGGGAGCTGTTTTTT	CASSLDGLGDTGELFF
TRBV7-9	NA	many	TRBJ2-3	TGTGCCAGCAGCTTAATAGGGTCCGGAGGGGGAGCTACTAGCACAGATACGCAGTATTTT	CASSLIGSGGGATSTDTQYF
TRBV12-3/TRBV12-4	TRBD1	few	TRBJ2-7	TGTGCCAGCACACGGGACAGGGAATTTTACGAGCAGTACTTC	CASTRDREFYEQYF